These T cell receptor beta chains were read from a single sample in a study of cytomegalovirus exposure and HLA in healthy donors. TCRdb's copy holds only in-frame clones and misses some; the assay was immunoSEQ multiplex PCR. The sample yields 75,000 to 100,000 clones, about four fifths seen once. The sequenced material came from PBMCs. The receptors shown here come from a middle-aged man in good health and CMV-seropositive. Each CDR3 is given with its conserved first and last residue.

j_call v_call cdr3_aa
TRBJ2-1 TRBV25-1 CASSAPGRGYNEQFF
TRBJ1-5 TRBV28 CASSFGGQPQHF
TRBJ2-1 TRBV2 CASLENEGLAAPSFYNEQFF
TRBJ2-2 TRBV9 CASSVDRLGGLFF
TRBJ2-1 TRBV7-9 CASSLTGTRSYNEQFF
TRBJ1-2 TRBV6-5 CASSETAGPAGYTF
TRBJ2-1 TRBV11-3 CASSPEGSGGTNEQFF
TRBJ2-1 TRBV5-1 CASSSGLAGSYNEQFF
TRBJ1-2 TRBV10-3 CAISELRQGDYGYTF
TRBJ1-1 TRBV6-5 CASSYSGGGTEAFF
TRBJ1-2 TRBV9 CASSRSGGYTF
TRBJ1-1 TRBV27 CASSLSLGGTGFF
TRBJ1-5 TRBV7-4 CASSFLDRGDQPQHF
TRBJ1-1 TRBV28 CASSSQGAPNTEAFF
TRBJ2-7 TRBV6-5 CASSYYWTSGSHEQYF
TRBJ2-7 TRBV6-5 CASRRDRDYEQYF
TRBJ1-1 TRBV2 CASRQGQPMNTEAFF
TRBJ2-2 TRBV9 CASSISGGHGTGELFF
TRBJ2-2 TRBV11-2 CASSPAGGLNTGELFF
TRBJ2-1 TRBV6-1 CASSPLSGQGPIF
TRBJ2-7 TRBV6-7 CASSSSPGLAGGPHEQYF
TRBJ1-6 TRBV4-1 CASSQGSPRSSYNSPLHF
TRBJ2-2 TRBV4-1 CASSQGGLNTGELFF
TRBJ2-3 TRBV6-1 CASSAGTVEDTQYF
TRBJ1-5 TRBV10-3 CAISETQGGQPQHF
TRBJ2-7 TRBV7-9 CASSYGRGSGKKVHEQYF
TRBJ1-3 TRBV29-1 CTGVEGNTIYF
TRBJ2-1 TRBV7-9 CSSSFNWRGYNEQFF
TRBJ2-7 TRBV4-1 CASSQAPGGSGAYEQYF
TRBJ2-7 TRBV7-9 CASSADRSEQYF
TRBJ2-1 TRBV2 CASGSYNEQFF
TRBJ1-4 TRBV6-1 CASSEIQGTNEKLFF
TRBJ2-5 TRBV27 CASSFSETQYF